These T cell receptor beta chains were read from a single sample in a study of shared clonotypes between healthy human individuals. Profiled with immunoSEQ multiplex PCR; TCRdb holds only in-frame clones, not every one. The sample consists of about 2.4 million clones, approximately 93% of them appearing once. The sample consisted of naive CD4+ T cells from PBMCs. The receptors here all came from a man younger than 35 in good health. Some clones in this sample may be carry-over from other donors' samples. Both conserved end residues are part of each CDR3. A D gene is named only where the DNA matches it firmly. Rows give clone size only sometimes, using once, few, many, or a class for an expanded clone.

V	size	J	D	CDR3	DNA
TRBV5-4	-	TRBJ2-2	TRBD2	CASRPSPGLVSPGELFF	TGTGCCAGCAGACCATCCCCGGGACTAGTGTCTCCCGGGGAGCTGTTTTTT
TRBV11-3	-	TRBJ2-1	-	CASSRPGQSGNEQFF	TGTGCCAGCAGCCGGCCGGGACAAAGCGGTAATGAGCAGTTCTTC
TRBV2	-	TRBJ1-5	-	CASKSEISNQPQHF	TGTGCCAGCAAATCAGAGATTAGCAATCAGCCCCAGCATTTT
TRBV5-1	-	TRBJ1-2	-	CASSWEESYGYTF	TGCGCCAGCAGCTGGGAAGAGAGCTATGGCTACACCTTC
TRBV29-1	-	TRBJ2-5	-	CSVEMSGETQYF	TGCAGCGTTGAAATGTCCGGAGAGACCCAGTACTTC
TRBV7-8	-	TRBJ1-2	TRBD1	CASSSNDRASYGYTF	TGTGCCAGCAGCTCTAACGACAGGGCTTCCTATGGCTACACCTTC
TRBV27	once	TRBJ2-3	-	CASSLPRGSTDTQYF	TGTGCCAGCAGTTTACCCCGGGGGAGCACAGATACGCAGTATTTT
TRBV9	-	TRBJ1-5	-	CASSVDARDQPQHF	TGTGCCAGCAGCGTGGACGCAAGGGATCAGCCCCAGCATTTT
TRBV7-2	-	TRBJ2-7	-	CASSRQSTYEQYF	TGTGCCAGCAGCCGACAGTCGACCTACGAGCAGTACTTC
TRBV7-9	-	TRBJ2-1	TRBD1	CASTPVAGGKNEQFF	TGTGCCAGCACCCCTGTGGCAGGGGGTAAGAATGAGCAGTTCTTC
TRBV30	-	TRBJ1-4	-	CAWSAGTVAEKLFF	TGTGCCTGGAGCGCCGGGACGGTAGCTGAAAAACTGTTTTTT
TRBV9	-	TRBJ2-2	TRBD1	CASTRTGDTGELFF	TGTGCCAGCACCCGGACAGGGGACACCGGGGAGCTGTTTTTT